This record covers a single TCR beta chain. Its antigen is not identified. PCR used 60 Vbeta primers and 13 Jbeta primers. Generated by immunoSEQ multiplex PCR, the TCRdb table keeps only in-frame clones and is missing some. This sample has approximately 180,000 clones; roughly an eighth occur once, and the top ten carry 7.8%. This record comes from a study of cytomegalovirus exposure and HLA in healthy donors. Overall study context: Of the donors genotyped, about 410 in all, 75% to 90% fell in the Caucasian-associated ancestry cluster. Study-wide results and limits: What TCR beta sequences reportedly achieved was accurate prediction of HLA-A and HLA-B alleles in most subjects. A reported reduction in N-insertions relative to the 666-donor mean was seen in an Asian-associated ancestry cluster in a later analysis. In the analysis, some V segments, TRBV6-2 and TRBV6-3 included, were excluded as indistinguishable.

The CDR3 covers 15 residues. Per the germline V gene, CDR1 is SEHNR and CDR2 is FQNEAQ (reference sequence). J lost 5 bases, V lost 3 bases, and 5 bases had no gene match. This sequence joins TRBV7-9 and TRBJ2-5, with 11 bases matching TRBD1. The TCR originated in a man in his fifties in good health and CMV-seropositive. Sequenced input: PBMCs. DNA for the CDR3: TGTGCCAGCAGCTTCCGGACAGGGGGCGAGGAGACCCAGTACTTC. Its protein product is CASSFRTGGEETQYF.